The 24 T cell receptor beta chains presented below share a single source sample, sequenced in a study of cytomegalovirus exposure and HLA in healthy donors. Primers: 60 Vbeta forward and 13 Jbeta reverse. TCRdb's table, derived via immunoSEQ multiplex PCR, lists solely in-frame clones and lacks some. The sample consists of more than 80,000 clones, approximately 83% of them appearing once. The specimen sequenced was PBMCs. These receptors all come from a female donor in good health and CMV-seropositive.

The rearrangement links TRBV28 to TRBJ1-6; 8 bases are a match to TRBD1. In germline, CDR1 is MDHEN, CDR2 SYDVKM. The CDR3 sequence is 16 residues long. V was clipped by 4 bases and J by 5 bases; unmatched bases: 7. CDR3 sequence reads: CASSSSRDRNNSPLHF. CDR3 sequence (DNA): TGTGCCAGCAGTTCAAGCCGGGACAGGAATAATTCACCCCTCCACTTT.

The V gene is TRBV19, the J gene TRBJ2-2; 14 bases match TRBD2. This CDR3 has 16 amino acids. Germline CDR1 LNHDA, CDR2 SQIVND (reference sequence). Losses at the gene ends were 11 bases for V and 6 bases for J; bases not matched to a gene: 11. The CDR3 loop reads CARNPRTSGGSGELFF. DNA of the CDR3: TGTGCCCGTAACCCTCGGACTAGCGGGGGGTCCGGGGAGCTGTTTTTT.

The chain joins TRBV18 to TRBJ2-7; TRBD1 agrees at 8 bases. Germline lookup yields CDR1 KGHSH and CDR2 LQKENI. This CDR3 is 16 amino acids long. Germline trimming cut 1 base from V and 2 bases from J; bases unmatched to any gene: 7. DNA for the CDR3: TGTGCCAGCTCACCACTGACGGGACAGGTCACCTACGAGCAGTACTTC. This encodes CASSPLTGQVTYEQYF. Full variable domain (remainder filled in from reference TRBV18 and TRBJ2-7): NAGVMQNPRHLVRRRGQEARLRCSPMKGHSHVYWYRQLPEEGLKFMVYLQKENIIDESGMPKERFSAEFPKEGPSILRIQQVVRGDSAAYFCASSPLTGQVTYEQYFGPGTRLTVT.

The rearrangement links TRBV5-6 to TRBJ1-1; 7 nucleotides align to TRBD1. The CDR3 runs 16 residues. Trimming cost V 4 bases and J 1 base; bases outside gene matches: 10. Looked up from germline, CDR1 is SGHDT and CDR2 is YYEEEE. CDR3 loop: CASSQLTGERNTEAFF. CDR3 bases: TGTGCCAGCAGCCAGCTAACAGGGGAGCGGAACACTGAAGCTTTCTTT.

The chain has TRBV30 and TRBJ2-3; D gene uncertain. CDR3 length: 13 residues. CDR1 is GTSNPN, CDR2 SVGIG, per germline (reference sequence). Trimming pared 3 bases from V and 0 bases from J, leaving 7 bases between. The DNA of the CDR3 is TGTGCCTGGAGGGCCGATAGCACAGATACGCAGTATTTT. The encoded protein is CAWRADSTDTQYF. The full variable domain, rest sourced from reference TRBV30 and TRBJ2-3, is SQTIHQWPATLVQPVGSPLSLECTVEGTSNPNLYWYRQAAGRGLQLLFYSVGIGQISSEVPQNLSASRPQDRQFILSSKKLLLSDSGFYLCAWRADSTDTQYFGPGTRLTVL.

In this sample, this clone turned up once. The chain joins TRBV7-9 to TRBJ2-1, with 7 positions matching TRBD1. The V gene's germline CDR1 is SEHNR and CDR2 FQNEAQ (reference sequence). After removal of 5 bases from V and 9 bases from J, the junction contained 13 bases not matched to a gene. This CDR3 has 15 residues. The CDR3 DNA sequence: TGTGCCAGCAGCCAACAGGGGTCGAGGCTGGGTGAGCAGTTCTTC. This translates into CASSQQGSRLGEQFF.

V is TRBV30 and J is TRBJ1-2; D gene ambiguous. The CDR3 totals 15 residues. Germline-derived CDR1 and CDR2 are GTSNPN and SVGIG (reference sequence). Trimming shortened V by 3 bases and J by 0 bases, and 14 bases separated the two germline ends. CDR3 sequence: CAWRPGNPTNYGYTF. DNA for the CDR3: TGTGCCTGGAGGCCCGGGAACCCTACTAACTATGGCTACACCTTC.

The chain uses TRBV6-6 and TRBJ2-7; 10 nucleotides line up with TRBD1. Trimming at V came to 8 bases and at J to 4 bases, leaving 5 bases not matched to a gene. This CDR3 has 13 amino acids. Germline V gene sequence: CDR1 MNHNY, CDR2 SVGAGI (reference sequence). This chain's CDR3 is CASRGQGLYEQYF. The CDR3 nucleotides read TGTGCCAGCCGGGGACAGGGGTTGTACGAGCAGTACTTC.

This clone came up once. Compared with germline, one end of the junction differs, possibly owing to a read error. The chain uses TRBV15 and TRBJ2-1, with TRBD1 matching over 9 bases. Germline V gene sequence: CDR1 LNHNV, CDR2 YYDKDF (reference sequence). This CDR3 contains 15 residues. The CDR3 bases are TGTCCCACCAGCAGGCGACAGGGGGGAAGGAATGAGCAGTTCTTC. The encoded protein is CPTSRRQGGRNEQFF.

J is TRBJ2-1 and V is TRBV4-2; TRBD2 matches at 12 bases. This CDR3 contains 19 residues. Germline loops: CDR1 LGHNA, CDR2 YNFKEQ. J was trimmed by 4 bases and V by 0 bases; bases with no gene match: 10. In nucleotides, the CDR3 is TGTGCCAGCAGCCAAGACCCCCGACTAGCGGGAGAGGCATACAATGAGCAGTTCTTC. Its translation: CASSQDPRLAGEAYNEQFF.

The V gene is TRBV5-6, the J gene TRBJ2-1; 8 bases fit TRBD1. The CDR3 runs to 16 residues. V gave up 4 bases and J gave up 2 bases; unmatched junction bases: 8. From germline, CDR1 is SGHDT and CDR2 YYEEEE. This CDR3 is CASSRPDRVPYNEQFF. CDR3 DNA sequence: TGTGCCAGCAGCCGCCCGGACAGGGTACCCTACAATGAGCAGTTCTTC.

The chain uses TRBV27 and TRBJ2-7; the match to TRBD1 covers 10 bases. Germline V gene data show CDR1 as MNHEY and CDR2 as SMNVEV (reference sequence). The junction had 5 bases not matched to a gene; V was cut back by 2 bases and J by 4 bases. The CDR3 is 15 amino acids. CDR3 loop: CASSLAGTGVYEQYF. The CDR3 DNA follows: TGTGCCAGCAGTTTAGCCGGGACAGGGGTTTACGAGCAGTACTTC.

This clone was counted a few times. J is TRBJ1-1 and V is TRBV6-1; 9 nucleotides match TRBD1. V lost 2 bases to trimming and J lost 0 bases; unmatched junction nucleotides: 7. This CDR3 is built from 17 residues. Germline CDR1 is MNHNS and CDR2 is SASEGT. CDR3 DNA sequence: TGTGCCAGCAGTGAACAGGGACAGGGCCTATTGAACACTGAAGCTTTCTTT. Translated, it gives CASSEQGQGLLNTEAFF.

DNA for the CDR3: TGTGCCTGGAGTGTACCCAGGGGACGGAAGAACACTGAAGCTTTCTTT. This gives the protein CAWSVPRGRKNTEAFF. V and J are TRBV30 and TRBJ1-1; tentatively, D is TRBD1 (6 bases). The CDR3 consists of 16 residues. The germline V gene encodes CDR1 GTSNPN and CDR2 SVGIG (reference sequence). The ends were cut back, 0 bases at V and 1 base at J, with 15 bases in the middle.

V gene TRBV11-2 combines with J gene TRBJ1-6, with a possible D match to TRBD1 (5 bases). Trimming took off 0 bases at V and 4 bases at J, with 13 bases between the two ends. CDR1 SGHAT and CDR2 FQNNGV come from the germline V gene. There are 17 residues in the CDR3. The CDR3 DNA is TGTGCCAGCAGCTTAGAAGACAGTATGGGGTATAATTCACCCCTCCACTTT. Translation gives CASSLEDSMGYNSPLHF.

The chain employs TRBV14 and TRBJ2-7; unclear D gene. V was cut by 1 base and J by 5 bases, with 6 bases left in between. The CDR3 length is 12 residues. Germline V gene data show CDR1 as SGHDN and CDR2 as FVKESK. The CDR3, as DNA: TGTGCCAGCAGCCAAGGTTATAACGAGCAGTACTTC. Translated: CASSQGYNEQYF.

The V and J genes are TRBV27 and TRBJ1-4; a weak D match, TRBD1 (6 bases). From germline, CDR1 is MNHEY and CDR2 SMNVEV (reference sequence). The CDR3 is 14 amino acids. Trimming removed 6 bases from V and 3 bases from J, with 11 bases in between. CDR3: CASSPRGANEKLFF. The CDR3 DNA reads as TGTGCCAGCAGCCCCAGGGGCGCTAATGAAAAACTGTTTTTT.

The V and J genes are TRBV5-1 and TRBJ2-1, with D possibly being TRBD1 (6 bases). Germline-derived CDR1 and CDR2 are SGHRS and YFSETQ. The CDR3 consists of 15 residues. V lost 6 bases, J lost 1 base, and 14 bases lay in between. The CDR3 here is CASTISGVSYNEQFF. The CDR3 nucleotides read TGCGCCAGCACTATTTCAGGGGTGTCCTACAATGAGCAGTTCTTC.

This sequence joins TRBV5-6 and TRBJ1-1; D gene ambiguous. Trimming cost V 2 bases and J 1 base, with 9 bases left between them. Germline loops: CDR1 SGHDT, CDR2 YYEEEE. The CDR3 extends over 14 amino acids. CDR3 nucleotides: TGTGCCAGCAGCTTCCTCGGAGCGAACACTGAAGCTTTCTTT. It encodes CASSFLGANTEAFF.

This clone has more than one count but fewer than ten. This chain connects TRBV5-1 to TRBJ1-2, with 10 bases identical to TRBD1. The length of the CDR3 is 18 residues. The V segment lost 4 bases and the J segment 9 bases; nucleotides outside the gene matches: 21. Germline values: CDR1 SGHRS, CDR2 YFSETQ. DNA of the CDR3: TGCGCCAGCAGCCAAGATAGGGGACCGGGACAGGGGACGTCAAGCTACACCTTC. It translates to CASSQDRGPGQGTSSYTF.

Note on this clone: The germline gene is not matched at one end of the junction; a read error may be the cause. CDR3 residues: CASSEGEGSGRGYPF. Here the CDR3 DNA reads TGTGCCAGCAGTGAAGGCGAGGGTTCAGGTCGTGGCTACCCCTTC. The V call is TRBV6-1, the J call TRBJ1-2, with D unresolved. The length of the CDR3 is 15 residues. Looked up from germline, CDR1 is MNHNS and CDR2 is SASEGT.

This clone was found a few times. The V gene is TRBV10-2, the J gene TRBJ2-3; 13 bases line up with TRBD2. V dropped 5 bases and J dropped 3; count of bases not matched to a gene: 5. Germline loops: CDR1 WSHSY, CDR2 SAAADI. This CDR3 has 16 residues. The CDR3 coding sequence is TGCGCCAGCAGTTGGGGACTAGCGGGGAGAACAGATACGCAGTATTTT. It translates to CASSWGLAGRTDTQYF.

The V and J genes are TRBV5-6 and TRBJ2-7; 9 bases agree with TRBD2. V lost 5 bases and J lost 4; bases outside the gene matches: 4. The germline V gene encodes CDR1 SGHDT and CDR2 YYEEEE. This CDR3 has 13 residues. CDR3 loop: CASRPGLAYEQYF. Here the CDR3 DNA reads TGTGCCAGCAGACCGGGACTAGCTTACGAGCAGTACTTC.

In DNA form, the CDR3 reads TGTGCCAGCAGCTTAGGAGGGCAAGAGACCCAGTACTTC. It yields the protein CASSLGGQETQYF. This sequence joins TRBV7-9 and TRBJ2-5; a weak D match, TRBD2 (5 bases). The CDR3 spans 13 residues. Germline V gene data show CDR1 as SEHNR and CDR2 as FQNEAQ (reference sequence). V was trimmed by 1 base and J by 2 bases, leaving 5 bases between them.